These 31 T cell receptor beta chains were all obtained from the same sample, sequenced in a study of Graves' ophthalmopathy and Graves' hyperthyroidism. RNA served as the template for amplifying TCR beta CDR3 regions. HTBI primers primed a first-round RT-PCR, and a second-round multiplex PCR followed. TCRdb re-called the multiplex PCR reads with MiXCR, one entry per CDR3 protein. Of approximately 480,000 distinct CDR3 sequences in the sample, 13% to 15% were seen once. Sample: blood. The receptors stem from a woman in her 30s with Graves' ophthalmopathy.

This clonotype was detected ten times or more. This rearrangement joins TRBV6-4 to TRBJ1-5; D is possibly TRBD1 (5 bases). Germline-derived CDR1 and CDR2 are MRHNA and SNTAGT. The CDR3 contains 14 residues. V was cut by 7 bases and J by 4 bases, with 14 bases left in between. The CDR3: CASNPGGRNQPQHF. In nucleotides, the CDR3 is TGTGCCAGCAACCCGGGGGGTAGAAATCAGCCCCAGCATTTT.

This clonotype appeared a single time. A much larger clone is a single base away; this may be a read error. The CDR3 nucleotides read TGTGCCAGCAGTGAGTCGTGGGCGGGACCATCCTACGAGCAGTACTTC. This translates into CASSESWAGPSYEQYF. The chain couples TRBV10-3 to TRBJ2-7, with D possibly matching TRBD2 (6 bases). The CDR3 length is 16 residues. The germline gives CDR1 ENHRY, CDR2 SYGVKD.

In this sample, this clonotype turned up many times. The chain uses TRBV6-5 and TRBJ1-5; D is undetermined. The germline CDR1 and CDR2 sequences are MNHEY and SVGAGI. CDR3 length: 14 residues. The V gene lost 9 bases and the J gene lost 1 base, with 13 bases spanning the gap. In DNA form, the CDR3 reads TGTGCCAGTCAGCAAATGCTCAGCAATCAGCCCCAGCATTTT. Translating it yields CASQQMLSNQPQHF.

This clonotype was seen ten or more times. This chain links TRBV28 with TRBJ1-1; the D is unclear. Germline V gives CDR1 MDHEN, CDR2 SYDVKM. V lost 6 bases to trimming and J lost 5 bases, with 19 bases between them. This CDR3 has 15 residues. Here the CDR3 DNA reads TGTGCCAGCAGGACACCGATCAAGCCGGGTACTGAAGCTTTCTTT. It yields the protein CASRTPIKPGTEAFF.

This clonotype was recorded at least ten times. The rearrangement links TRBV9 to TRBJ2-2; D gene uncertain. Germline-derived CDR1 and CDR2 are SGDLS and YYNGEE. The CDR3 consists of 15 residues. V lost 4 bases, J lost 5 bases, and 15 bases lay in between. Here the CDR3 DNA reads TGTGCCAGCAGCCAACAAAAATCAGGAACCGGGGAGCTGTTTTTT. Its translation: CASSQQKSGTGELFF. Full variable domain (rest looked up from reference TRBV9 and TRBJ2-2): DSGVTQTPKHLITATGQRVTLRCSPRSGDLSVYWYQQSLDQGLQFLIQYYNGEERAKGNILERFSAQQFPDLHSELNLSSLELGDSALYFCASSQQKSGTGELFFGEGSRLTVL.

This clonotype was detected many times. The chain combines TRBV15 with TRBJ1-5; the D gene is possibly TRBD1 (5 bases). CDR1 is LNHNV, CDR2 YYDKDF, per germline (reference sequence). The CDR3 has 15 residues. The germline V and J ends were trimmed by 0 bases and 3 bases, with 9 bases remaining between them. CDR3 sequence (DNA): TGTGCCACCAGCAGAGACAGGGTCAACAATCAGCCCCAGCATTTT. It translates to CATSRDRVNNQPQHF.

This clonotype was detected many times. V usage is TRBV6-1 and J usage is TRBJ2-7; TRBD1 might be the D (6 bases). The CDR3 has 12 residues. The germline gives CDR1 MNHNS, CDR2 SASEGT. V gave up 6 bases and J gave up 5 bases, with 11 bases separating them. The CDR3 reads CASRPGTNEQYF. The CDR3 DNA sequence: TGTGCCAGCAGACCGGGGACAAACGAGCAGTACTTC.

The rearrangement links TRBV6-1 to TRBJ1-6; 9 bases match TRBD1. The J segment lost 9 bases and the V segment lost 6 bases, leaving 9 bases of the junction unmatched. From germline, CDR1 is MNHNS and CDR2 SASEGT. CDR3 size: 15 residues. DNA of the CDR3: TGTGCCAGCAGGTCACCGGGACAGGGTAGTTCACCCCTCCACTTT. It yields the protein CASRSPGQGSSPLHF.

This clonotype was seen at least ten times. This chain links TRBV12-3 or TRBV12-4 with TRBJ1-1; D is perhaps TRBD1 (6 bases). The V end lost 1 base, the J end lost 4 bases, and 10 bases lay between the germline ends. The CDR3 sequence is 14 residues long. The CDR3 spells CASSLGWTVTEAFF. The CDR3 DNA follows: TGTGCCAGCAGTTTAGGGTGGACAGTCACTGAAGCTTTCTTT.

This clonotype was detected ten times or more. The chain links TRBV6-5 to TRBJ2-7; unclear D gene. The ends were cut back, 2 bases at V and 4 bases at J, with 24 bases in the middle. Germline CDR1 and CDR2: MNHEY and SVGAGI. The CDR3 extends over 18 amino acids. This CDR3 reads CASSYRGSRSLPNYEQYF. Here the CDR3 DNA reads TGTGCCAGCAGTTACCGTGGTAGCAGGAGTCTCCCTAATTACGAGCAGTACTTC.

The chain is built from TRBV25-1 and TRBJ2-2; tentative D call: TRBD1 (5 bases). Trimming pared 1 base from V and 3 bases from J, leaving 9 bases between. CDR1 and CDR2 (germline): MGHDK, SYGVNS. The CDR3 contains 15 residues. The CDR3 sequence is CASSEWEQDTGELFF. For the CDR3, the DNA is TGTGCCAGCAGTGAATGGGAACAGGACACCGGGGAGCTGTTTTTT. Complete variable domain (other parts from reference TRBV25-1 and TRBJ2-2): EADIYQTPRYLVIGTGKKITLECSQTMGHDKMYWYQQDPGMELHLIHYSYGVNSTEKGDLSSESTVSRIRTEHFPLTLESARPSHTSQYLCASSEWEQDTGELFFGEGSRLTVL.

This clonotype came up a few times. The rearrangement links TRBV24-1 to TRBJ1-1, with unresolved D. This CDR3 comprises 14 residues. Germline V gene sequence: CDR1 KGHDR, CDR2 SFDVKD. V lost 8 bases to trimming and J lost 3 bases, with 15 bases between them. CDR3 sequence (DNA): TGTGCCACCAATAGGACTGAGAAGGACACTGAAGCTTTCTTT. It codes for CATNRTEKDTEAFF.

This clonotype showed up many times. The rearrangement links TRBV6-5 to TRBJ1-5; the D is unclear. This CDR3 is built from 15 residues. V lost 0 bases and J 9 bases, leaving 15 bases between the germline ends. Germline lookup yields CDR1 MNHEY and CDR2 SVGAGI. Here the CDR3 DNA reads TGTGCCAGCAGTTACTCGAAGTACGGCAGCGGGCCCCAGCATTTT. Its protein is CASSYSKYGSGPQHF.

The chain combines TRBV20-1 with TRBJ1-6, with D possibly TRBD1 on 6 matching bases. Germline V gives CDR1 DFQATT, CDR2 SNEGSKA (reference sequence). V gave up 4 bases and J gave up 8 bases, with 18 bases separating them. This CDR3 has 15 amino acids. The CDR3 DNA reads TGCAGTGCTATAGCGGGGGGGGGGCAAGATTCACCCCTCCACTTT. Residues: CSAIAGGGQDSPLHF.

In its sample, this clonotype was seen many times. The V gene is TRBV6-2 or TRBV6-3, the J gene TRBJ1-1; D call uncertain. V gave up 0 bases and J gave up 0 bases, with 8 bases separating them. The CDR3 runs to 15 residues. CDR1 is MNHEY, CDR2 SVGEGT, per germline. CDR3 DNA: TGTGCCAGCAGTTACTCAGACATCATGAACACTGAAGCTTTCTTT. This sequence encodes CASSYSDIMNTEAFF.

This clonotype occurred a few times. A read error may account for a junction end that differs from germline. V gene TRBV5-1 combines with J gene TRBJ2-4; perhaps TRBD1 as D (6 bases). The CDR3 is made up of 15 amino acids. The germline V gene encodes CDR1 SGHRS and CDR2 YFSETQ. CDR3 residues: CASSYDTGKENIKYF. The CDR3 DNA reads TGCGCCAGCAGCTACGACACAGGGAAAGAAAACATTAAGTACTTC. The complete variable domain, with remaining parts taken from reference TRBV5-1 and TRBJ2-4, reads KAGVTQTPRYLIKTRGQQVTLSCSPISGHRSVSWYQQTPGQGLQFLFEYFSETQRNKGNFPGRFSGRQFSNSRSEMNVSTLELGDSALYLCASSYDTGKENIKYFGAGTRLSVL.

In its sample, this clonotype was seen once. The CDR3 ends on some other residue instead of the conserved phenylalanine or tryptophan, so this is likely a read error. V and J are TRBV27 and TRBJ2-2, with D perhaps TRBD2 (5 bases). Germline assignment: CDR1 MNHEY and CDR2 SMNVEV (reference sequence). CDR3 size: 14 residues. The ends were cut back, 3 bases at V and 6 bases at J, with 11 bases in the middle. The CDR3 is CASSLGPRAGELFL. Here the CDR3 DNA reads TGTGCCAGCAGTTTGGGCCCGAGGGCCGGGGAGCTGTTTTTG.

This clonotype came up many times. The J gene is TRBJ2-2, the V gene TRBV7-2; perhaps TRBD2 as D (5 bases). The germline CDR1 and CDR2 sequences are SGHTA and FQGNSA. V lost 2 bases and J lost 4, with 8 bases in between. This CDR3 has 14 residues. The CDR3, as DNA: TGTGCCAGCAGCTTACAGCGGAGCACCGGGGAGCTGTTTTTT. Its translation: CASSLQRSTGELFF. The complete variable domain, with remaining parts taken from reference TRBV7-2 and TRBJ2-2, reads GAGVSQSPSNKVTEKGKDVELRCDPISGHTALYWYRQSLGQGLEFLIYFQGNSAPDKSGLPSDRFSAERTGGSVSTLTIQRTQQEDSAVYLCASSLQRSTGELFFGEGSRLTVL.

This clonotype was detected many times. The chain combines TRBV28 with TRBJ2-7; D possibly corresponds to TRBD1 (6 bases). The germline V and J ends were trimmed by 5 bases and 0 bases, with 20 bases remaining between them. Germline lookup yields CDR1 MDHEN and CDR2 SYDVKM. This CDR3 region has 17 residues. The CDR3 spells CASSMLIRQASSYEQYF. The CDR3 bases are TGTGCCAGCAGTATGCTGATTAGACAGGCAAGCTCCTACGAGCAGTACTTC.

This clonotype was detected a few times. This chain connects TRBV7-9 to TRBJ1-6; TRBD1 is a possible D gene (5 bases). Germline V gene data show CDR1 as SEHNR and CDR2 as FQNEAQ (reference sequence). V was shortened by 8 bases and J by 1 base, with 12 bases between the two germline ends. This CDR3 is 15 amino acids long. In nucleotides, the CDR3 is TGTGCCAGCGCTATCGAGGGGTCCTATAATTCACCCCTCCACTTT. It is translated as CASAIEGSYNSPLHF.

At least ten counts were recorded for this clonotype. CDR3 nucleotide sequence: TGCAGTGCTAGAGGGGGCGACACTGAAGCTTTCTTT. Amino acid sequence: CSARGGDTEAFF. The chain has TRBV20-1 and TRBJ1-1; weak D call: TRBD1 (5 bases). This CDR3 region has 12 residues. V shed 1 base and J shed 3 bases, with 6 bases lying between them. Germline V lookup: CDR1 DFQATT, CDR2 SNEGSKA (reference sequence).

The chain couples TRBV19 to TRBJ1-1; D is unclear. Germline-derived CDR1 and CDR2 are LNHDA and SQIVND (reference sequence). The CDR3 has 14 amino acids. Trimming left V 5 bases short and J 2 bases short, with 12 bases between. The CDR3 bases are TGTGCCAGTAGTCAGGCACAGATAAACACTGAAGCTTTCTTT. Its protein product is CASSQAQINTEAFF.

For this clonotype: This sequence may be a read error, since a much larger clone differs from it by one base. This sequence joins TRBV5-4 and TRBJ1-1; maybe TRBD1 (6 bases). The V gene's germline CDR1 is SGHNT and CDR2 YYREEE (reference sequence). This CDR3 has 15 amino acids. The CDR3 sequence is CAGSSRQAPNTEAFF. CDR3 sequence (DNA): TGTGCCGGCAGCTCGAGACAGGCCCCGAACACTGAAGCTTTCTTT.

This rearrangement joins TRBV11-3 to TRBJ2-3; the match to TRBD2 covers 10 bases. There are 14 residues in the CDR3. After removal of 5 bases from V and 6 bases from J, the junction contained 5 bases not matched to a gene. Germline V gene data show CDR1 as SGHNT and CDR2 as YENEEA. The CDR3 reads CASSLGLAADTQYF. The CDR3 bases are TGTGCCAGCAGCCTCGGACTAGCGGCCGATACGCAGTATTTT.

This clonotype was found many times. The gene calls are TRBV2 and TRBJ1-2; 8 bases align to TRBD1. Germline lookup yields CDR1 SNHLY and CDR2 FYNNEI. The CDR3 consists of 13 residues. After removal of 4 bases from V and 4 bases from J, the junction contained 2 bases not matched to a gene. The CDR3: CASSGDRIYGYTF. The CDR3 DNA reads TGTGCCAGCAGTGGGGACAGGATCTATGGCTACACCTTC.

The sample holds many counts of this clonotype. The gene calls are TRBV7-9 and TRBJ2-7; the D call may be TRBD1 or TRBD2 (5 bases each). This CDR3 has 14 residues. Germline CDR1 SEHNR, CDR2 FQNEAQ (reference sequence). Trimming removed 4 bases from V and 3 bases from J, with 13 bases in between. The CDR3 loop is CASSSRDAYYEQYF. Written as DNA, the CDR3 is TGTGCCAGCAGCTCCCGGGACGCGTACTACGAGCAGTACTTC.

In this sample, this clonotype turned up many times. The V call is TRBV24-1, the J call TRBJ1-5, with 7 nucleotides matching TRBD1. CDR3 length: 13 amino acids. V lost 7 bases, J lost 7 bases, and 6 bases stayed unmatched. In germline, CDR1 is KGHDR, CDR2 SFDVKD. The DNA for the CDR3 is TGTGCCACCAGCCCCAGGGGGAGGCAGCCCCAGCATTTT. It specifies CATSPRGRQPQHF.

Note on this clonotype: A junction boundary mismatches the germline segment, possibly from a read error. The chain has TRBV12-3 or TRBV12-4 and TRBJ1-1; perhaps TRBD1 as D (6 bases). The CDR3 is 11 amino acids. CDR3 bases: TGTGCCAGCAGTTTAGTGCAGGGGAAGGTCTTT. The encoded protein is CASSLVQGKVF.

This clonotype was counted ten times or more. J is TRBJ1-5 and V is TRBV12-3 or TRBV12-4; no clear D. The germline V and J ends were trimmed by 4 bases and 6 bases, with 22 bases remaining between them. The CDR3 runs to 17 residues. For the CDR3, the DNA is TGTGCCAGCAGTTCGCTAGGTCGGGAGGGCTTCGGTCAGCCCCAGCATTTT. Translated, it gives CASSSLGREGFGQPQHF.

The table lists this clonotype with many counts. The J gene is TRBJ2-7, the V gene TRBV5-1, with D perhaps TRBD2 (5 bases). From germline, CDR1 is SGHRS and CDR2 YFSETQ. The CDR3 spans 14 residues. Trimming left V 5 bases short and J 0 bases short, with 12 bases between. CDR3 sequence reads: CASRPAGRSYEQYF. The CDR3, as DNA: TGCGCCAGCAGACCGGCGGGCCGCTCCTACGAGCAGTACTTC.

The chain recombines TRBV12-3 or TRBV12-4 with TRBJ2-7, with a weak D call TRBD2 (7 bases). V gave up 3 bases and J gave up 7 bases, with 16 bases separating them. This CDR3 comprises 14 residues. The DNA for the CDR3 is TGTGCCAGCAGTTTGGCGGGGGCCGGGGAGGAGCAGTACTTC. This gives the protein CASSLAGAGEEQYF.